This T cell receptor beta chain originates from a study of long-term antiretroviral therapy in people with HIV. The authors ran the immunoSEQ assay, v3.0, at survey level. The protocol was immunoSEQ multiplex PCR, while the TCRdb copy is restricted to in-frame clones and leaves out a portion. The sample has around 15,000 clones, about 81% seen once; the top ten hold approximately 8.4%. V lost 6 bases to trimming and J lost 4 bases, with 20 bases between them. The CDR3 has 16 amino acids. Germline-derived CDR1 and CDR2 are SGHAT and FQNNGV. HIV-positive participants all received treatment in the United States.

The rearrangement links TRBV11-2 to TRBJ2-3; D is uncertain. This clonotype was sampled from a man between 18 and 35 years old with HIV. Sequencing was performed on unsorted PBMCs, taken 0.1 years after starting antiretroviral therapy. CDR3 sequence: CASRLKLVTRSDTQYF. Here the CDR3 DNA reads TGTGCCAGCAGGCTTAAGTTAGTGACAAGATCAGATACGCAGTATTTT. The full variable domain, in which reference TRBV11-2 and TRBJ2-3 provide the parts outside the CDR3, is EAGVAQSPRYKIIEKRQSVAFWCNPISGHATLYWYQQILGQGPKLLIQFQNNGVVDDSQLPKDRFSAERLKGVDSTLKIQPAKLEDSAVYLCASRLKLVTRSDTQYFGPGTRLTVL.